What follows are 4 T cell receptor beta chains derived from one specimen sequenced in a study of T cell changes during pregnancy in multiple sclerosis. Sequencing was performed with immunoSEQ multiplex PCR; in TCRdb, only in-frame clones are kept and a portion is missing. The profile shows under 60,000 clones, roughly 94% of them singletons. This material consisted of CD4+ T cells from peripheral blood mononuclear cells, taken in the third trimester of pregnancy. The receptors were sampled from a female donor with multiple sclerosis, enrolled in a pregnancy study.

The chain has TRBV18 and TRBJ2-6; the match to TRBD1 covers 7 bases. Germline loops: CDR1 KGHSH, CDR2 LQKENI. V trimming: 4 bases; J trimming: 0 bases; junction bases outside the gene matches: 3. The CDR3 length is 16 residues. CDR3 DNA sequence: TGTGCCAGCTCACTCGGGACAGTCTCTGGGGCCAACGTCCTGACTTTC. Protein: CASSLGTVSGANVLTF.

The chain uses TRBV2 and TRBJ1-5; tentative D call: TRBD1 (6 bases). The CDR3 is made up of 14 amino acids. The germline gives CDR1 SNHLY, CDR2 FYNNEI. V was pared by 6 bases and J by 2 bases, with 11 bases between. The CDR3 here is CASRVGHGNQPQHF. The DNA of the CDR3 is TGTGCCAGCAGGGTGGGACACGGCAATCAGCCCCAGCATTTT.

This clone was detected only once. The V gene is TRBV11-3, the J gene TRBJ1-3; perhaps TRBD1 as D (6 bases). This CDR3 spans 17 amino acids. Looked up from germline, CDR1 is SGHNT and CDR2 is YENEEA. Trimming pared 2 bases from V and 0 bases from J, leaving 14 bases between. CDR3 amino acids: CASSLSAGTPSGNTIYF. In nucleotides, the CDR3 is TGTGCCAGCAGCTTATCCGCCGGGACACCCTCTGGAAACACCATATATTTT.

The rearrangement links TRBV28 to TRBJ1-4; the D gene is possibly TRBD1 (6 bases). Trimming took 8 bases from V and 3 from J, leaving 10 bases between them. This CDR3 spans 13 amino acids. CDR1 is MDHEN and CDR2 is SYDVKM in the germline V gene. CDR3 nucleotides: TGTGCCAGCTGGACAGACCCTAATGAAAAACTGTTTTTT. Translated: CASWTDPNEKLFF.